This T cell receptor beta chain emerged from a study of blood T cell repertoires in COVID-19. Study-wide context: The samples span acute and convalescent COVID-19 from the United States, Italy and Spain. PBMCs, B-cell-depleted T cells, or T cells provided the cDNA or gDNA that made up the material.

V was cut by 1 base and J by 6 bases, with 16 bases left in between. This CDR3 has 16 residues. Germline V CDR1 and CDR2: SGHVS, FQNEAQ. In the original processing: It was from reference gene primer amplification that nucleated cell counts were estimated. Assay used: immunoSEQ multiplex PCR; TCRdb lists only in-frame clones, some missing. Clone size and V and J calls were adopted from that table, with D and trimming inferred from the DNA. The sample gives 68,000 or so clones, 86% of which show up once; roughly 8.7% is in the top ten. Sequencing was carried out using peripheral blood. V is TRBV7-8 and J is TRBJ2-1; possible D gene TRBD2, 5 bases. The TCR sequence derives from a man younger than 45 with acute or convalescent COVID-19. CDR3: CASSLDGLSAANEQFF. The CDR3 coding sequence is TGTGCCAGCAGCTTAGACGGACTGTCGGCGGCCAATGAGCAGTTCTTC.